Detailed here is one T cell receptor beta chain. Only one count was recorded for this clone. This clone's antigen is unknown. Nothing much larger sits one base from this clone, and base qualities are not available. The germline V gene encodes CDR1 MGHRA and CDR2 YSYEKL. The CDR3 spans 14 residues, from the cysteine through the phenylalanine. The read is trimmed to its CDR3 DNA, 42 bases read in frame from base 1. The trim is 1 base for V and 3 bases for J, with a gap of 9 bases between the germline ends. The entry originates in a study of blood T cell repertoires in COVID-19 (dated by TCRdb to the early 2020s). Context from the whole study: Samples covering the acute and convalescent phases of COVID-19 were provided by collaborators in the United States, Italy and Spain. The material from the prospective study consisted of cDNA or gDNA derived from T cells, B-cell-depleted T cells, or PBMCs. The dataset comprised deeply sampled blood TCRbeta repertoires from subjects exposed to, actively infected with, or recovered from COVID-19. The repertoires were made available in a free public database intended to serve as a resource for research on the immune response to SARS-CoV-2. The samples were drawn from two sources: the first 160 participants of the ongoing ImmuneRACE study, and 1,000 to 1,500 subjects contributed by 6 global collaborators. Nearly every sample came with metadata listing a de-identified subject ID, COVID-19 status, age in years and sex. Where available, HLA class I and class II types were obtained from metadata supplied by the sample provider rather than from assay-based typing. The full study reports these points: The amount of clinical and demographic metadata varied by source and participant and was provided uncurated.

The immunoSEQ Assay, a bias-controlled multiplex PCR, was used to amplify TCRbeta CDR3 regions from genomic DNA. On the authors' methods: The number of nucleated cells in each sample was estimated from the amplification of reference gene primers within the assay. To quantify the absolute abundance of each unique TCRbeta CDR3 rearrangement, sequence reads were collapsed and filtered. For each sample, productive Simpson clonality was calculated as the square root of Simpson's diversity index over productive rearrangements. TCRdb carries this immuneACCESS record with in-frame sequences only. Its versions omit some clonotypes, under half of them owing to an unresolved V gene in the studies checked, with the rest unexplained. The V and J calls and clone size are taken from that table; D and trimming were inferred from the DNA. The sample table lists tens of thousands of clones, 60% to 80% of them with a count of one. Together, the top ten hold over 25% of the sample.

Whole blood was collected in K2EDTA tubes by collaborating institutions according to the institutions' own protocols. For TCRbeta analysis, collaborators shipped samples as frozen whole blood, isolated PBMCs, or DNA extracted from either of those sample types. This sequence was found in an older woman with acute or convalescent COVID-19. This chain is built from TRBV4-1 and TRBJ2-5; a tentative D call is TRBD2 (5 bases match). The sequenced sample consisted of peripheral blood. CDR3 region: CASSQVYGEETQYF. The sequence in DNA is TGCGCCAGCAGCCAAGTATACGGGGAAGAGACCCAGTACTTC.